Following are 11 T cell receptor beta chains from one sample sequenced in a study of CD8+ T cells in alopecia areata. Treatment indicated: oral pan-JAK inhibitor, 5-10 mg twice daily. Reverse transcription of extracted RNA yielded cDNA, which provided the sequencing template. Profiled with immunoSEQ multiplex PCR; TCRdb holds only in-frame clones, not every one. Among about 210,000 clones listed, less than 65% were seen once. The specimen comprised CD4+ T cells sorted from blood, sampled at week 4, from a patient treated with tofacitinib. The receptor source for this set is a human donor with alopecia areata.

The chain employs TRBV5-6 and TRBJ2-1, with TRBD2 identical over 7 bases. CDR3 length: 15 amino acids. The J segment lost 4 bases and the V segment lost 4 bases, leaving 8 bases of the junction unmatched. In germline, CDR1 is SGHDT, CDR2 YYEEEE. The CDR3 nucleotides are TGTGCCAGCAGCCCCTCGGGACTACTGTACAATGAGCAGTTCTTC. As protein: CASSPSGLLYNEQFF.

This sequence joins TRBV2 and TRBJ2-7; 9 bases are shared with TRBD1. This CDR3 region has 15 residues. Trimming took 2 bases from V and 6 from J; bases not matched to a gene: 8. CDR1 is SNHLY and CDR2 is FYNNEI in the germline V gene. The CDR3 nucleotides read TGTGCCAGCAGTGAAACCCCCGGGACAGGGACCGAGCAGTACTTC. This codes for CASSETPGTGTEQYF. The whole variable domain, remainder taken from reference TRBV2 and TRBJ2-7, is EPEVTQTPSHQVTQMGQEVILRCVPISNHLYFYWYRQILGQKVEFLVSFYNNEISEKSEIFDDQFSVERPDGSNFTLKIRSTKLEDSAMYFCASSETPGTGTEQYFGPGTRLTVT.

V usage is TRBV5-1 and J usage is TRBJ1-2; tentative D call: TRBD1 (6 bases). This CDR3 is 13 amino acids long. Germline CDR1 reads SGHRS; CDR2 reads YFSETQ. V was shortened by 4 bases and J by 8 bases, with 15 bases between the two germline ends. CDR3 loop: CASSPGGASGYTF. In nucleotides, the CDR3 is TGCGCCAGCAGCCCGGGGGGGGCGAGCGGCTACACCTTC.

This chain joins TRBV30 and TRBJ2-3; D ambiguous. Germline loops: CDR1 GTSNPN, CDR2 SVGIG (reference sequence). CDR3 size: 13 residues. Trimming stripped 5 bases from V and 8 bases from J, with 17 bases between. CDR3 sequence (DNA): TGTGCCTGGGCCCAGGATTCGCAAGGTACGCAGTATTTT. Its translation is CAWAQDSQGTQYF.

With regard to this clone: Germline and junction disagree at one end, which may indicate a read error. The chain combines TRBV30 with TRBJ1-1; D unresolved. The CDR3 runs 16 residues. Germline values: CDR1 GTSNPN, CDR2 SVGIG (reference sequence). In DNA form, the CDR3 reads TGTACCTGGAGCCCCATTTTCTCCACCTCGGGGACTGAAGCTTTCTTT. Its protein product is CTWSPIFSTSGTEAFF.

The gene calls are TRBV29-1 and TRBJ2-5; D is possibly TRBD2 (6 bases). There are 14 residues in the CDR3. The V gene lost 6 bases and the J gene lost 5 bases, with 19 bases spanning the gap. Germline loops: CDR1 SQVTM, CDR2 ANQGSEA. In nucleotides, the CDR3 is TGCAGCGTCACAACCGGGACTCCTTTGGAGACCCAGTACTTC. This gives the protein CSVTTGTPLETQYF.

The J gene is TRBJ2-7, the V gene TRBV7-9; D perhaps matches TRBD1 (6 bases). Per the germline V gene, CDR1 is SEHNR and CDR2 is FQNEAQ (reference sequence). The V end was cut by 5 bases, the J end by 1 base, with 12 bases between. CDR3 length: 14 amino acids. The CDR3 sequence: CASSPRDKSYEQYF. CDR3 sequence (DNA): TGTGCCAGCAGCCCCCGGGACAAATCCTACGAGCAGTACTTC.

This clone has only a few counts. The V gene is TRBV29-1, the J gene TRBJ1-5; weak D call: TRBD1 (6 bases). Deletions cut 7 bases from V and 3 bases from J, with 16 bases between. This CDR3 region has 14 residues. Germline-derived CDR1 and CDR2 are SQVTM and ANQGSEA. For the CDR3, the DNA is TGCAGCGCGTTAACAGGGTCAAACAATCAGCCCCAGCATTTT. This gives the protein CSALTGSNNQPQHF.

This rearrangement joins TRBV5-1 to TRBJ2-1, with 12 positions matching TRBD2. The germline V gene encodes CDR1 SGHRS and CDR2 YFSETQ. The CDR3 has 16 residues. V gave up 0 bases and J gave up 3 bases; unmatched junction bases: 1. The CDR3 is CASSLETSGGYNEQFF. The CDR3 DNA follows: TGCGCCAGCAGCTTGGAGACTAGCGGGGGCTACAATGAGCAGTTCTTC.

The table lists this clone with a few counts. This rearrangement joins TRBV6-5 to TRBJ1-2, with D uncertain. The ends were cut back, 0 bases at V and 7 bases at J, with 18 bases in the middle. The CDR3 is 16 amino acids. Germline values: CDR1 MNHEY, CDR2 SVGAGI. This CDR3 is CASSYSGNLNRGGYTF. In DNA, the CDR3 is TGTGCCAGCAGTTACTCAGGAAACTTGAATCGGGGTGGCTACACCTTC.

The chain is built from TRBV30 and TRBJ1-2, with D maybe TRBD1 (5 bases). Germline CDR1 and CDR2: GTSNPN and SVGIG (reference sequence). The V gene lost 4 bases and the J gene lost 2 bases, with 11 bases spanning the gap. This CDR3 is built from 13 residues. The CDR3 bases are TGTGCCTGGACAGGGAATCGGAACTATGGCTACACCTTC. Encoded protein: CAWTGNRNYGYTF.